This note documents a single T cell receptor (beta chain) sequence. Its antigen is unidentified. Healthy bone marrow donors made up the cohort. In the PCR, 60 Vbeta and 13 Jbeta primers were used. The protocol was immunoSEQ multiplex PCR, while the TCRdb copy is restricted to in-frame clones and leaves out a portion. This table holds fewer than 40,000 clones, 80% to 90% found once. This specimen comes from a study of cytomegalovirus exposure and HLA in healthy donors. Overall study results and limits: It was reported that the classifier diagnosed cytomegalovirus status with high specificity and sensitivity in both the original and validation cohorts.

This CDR3 has 15 amino acids. CDR1 is SGDLS and CDR2 is YYNGEE in the germline V gene. V lost 0 bases, J lost 5 bases, and 6 bases stayed unmatched. Sequences were obtained from PBMCs. The chain uses TRBV9 and TRBJ1-1; TRBD1 aligns across 8 bases. The receptor comes from a woman in her thirties or forties in good health and CMV-seronegative. The CDR3 loop reads CASSVAGGGPTEAFF. In DNA form, the CDR3 reads TGTGCCAGCAGCGTAGCAGGGGGCGGGCCTACTGAAGCTTTCTTT.